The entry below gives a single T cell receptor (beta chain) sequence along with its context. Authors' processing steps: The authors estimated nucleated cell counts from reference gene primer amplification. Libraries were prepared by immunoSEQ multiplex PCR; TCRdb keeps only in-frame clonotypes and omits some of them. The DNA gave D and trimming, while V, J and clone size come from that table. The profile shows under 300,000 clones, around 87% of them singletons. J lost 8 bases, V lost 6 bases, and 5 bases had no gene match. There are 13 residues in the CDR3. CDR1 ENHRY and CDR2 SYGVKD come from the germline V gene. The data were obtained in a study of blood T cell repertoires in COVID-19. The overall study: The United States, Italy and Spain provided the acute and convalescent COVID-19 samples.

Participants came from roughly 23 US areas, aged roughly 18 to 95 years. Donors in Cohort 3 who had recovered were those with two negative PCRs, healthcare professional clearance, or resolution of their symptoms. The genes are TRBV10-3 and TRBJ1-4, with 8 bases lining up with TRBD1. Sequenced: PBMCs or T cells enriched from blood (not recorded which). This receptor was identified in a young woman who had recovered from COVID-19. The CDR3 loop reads CAIRDRGDEKLFF. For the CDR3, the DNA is TGTGCCATCAGAGACAGGGGTGACGAAAAACTGTTTTTT.